The present entry profiles one T cell receptor (beta chain) with its context. The record originates from a study of identifying expanded T cells in peripheral blood. The CDR3 is made up of 16 amino acids. Looked up from germline, CDR1 is SGHKS and CDR2 is YYEKEE (reference sequence). V gave up 1 base and J gave up 7 bases, with 15 bases separating them. Clones were sequenced by immunoSEQ multiplex PCR, and TCRdb holds only the in-frame ones, with some missing. The sample lists about 86,000 clones; roughly 85% were seen once. The sequence derives from a person between 18 and 70 years old in good health. Sequenced input: blood. The chain uses TRBV5-5 and TRBJ1-6, with D unclear. CDR3 DNA: TGTGCCAGCAGCTTGTCAAACTTCGGCGGGAATTCACCCCTCCACTTT. Encoded protein: CASSLSNFGGNSPLHF.